One sample yielded the 10 T cell receptor beta chains listed below, sequenced in a study of blood T cell repertoires in COVID-19. Here immunoSEQ multiplex PCR was the method, and the copy in TCRdb shows in-frame clones only, minus some. The sample has 250,000 to 350,000 clones; roughly 90% are singletons. The sample was PBMCs or T cells enriched from blood (not recorded which). The origin of the receptors is a woman aged 45 to 65 who had been exposed to COVID-19.

V gene TRBV18 combines with J gene TRBJ2-4, with 8 bases matching TRBD1. Germline V gene data show CDR1 as KGHSH and CDR2 as LQKENI. V trimming: 4 bases; J trimming: 6 bases; junction bases outside the gene matches: 14. CDR3 length equals 17 residues. The DNA for the CDR3 is TGTGCCAGCTCACTCCCAACAGGGGGGACAGGAGGAAACATTCAGTACTTC. It yields the protein CASSLPTGGTGGNIQYF.

This chain links TRBV5-1 with TRBJ2-3; D gene ambiguous. CDR1 SGHRS and CDR2 YFSETQ come from the germline V gene. The CDR3 has 14 amino acids. The ends were cut back, 2 bases at V and 1 base at J, with 8 bases in the middle. The CDR3 DNA is TGCGCCAGCAGCTTCTCGACTCGCACAGATACGCAGTATTTT. Its protein is CASSFSTRTDTQYF.

V and J are TRBV19 and TRBJ2-5; 8 positions match TRBD2. The trim removed 5 bases at V and 7 bases at J, leaving 9 bases unmatched. This CDR3 comprises 14 residues. Looked up from germline, CDR1 is LNHDA and CDR2 is SQIVND (reference sequence). CDR3 region: CASSDDGGVGTQYF. CDR3 coding DNA: TGTGCCAGTAGTGATGACGGGGGGGTCGGGACCCAGTACTTC.

This chain uses TRBV6-5 with TRBJ2-5, with D possibly TRBD2 on 5 matching bases. V was pared by 8 bases and J by 2 bases, with 12 bases between. The length of the CDR3 is 13 residues. Looked up from germline, CDR1 is MNHEY and CDR2 is SVGAGI. The CDR3 is CASRGLIQETQYF. The CDR3 DNA reads as TGTGCCAGCCGCGGACTGATTCAAGAGACCCAGTACTTC.

This sequence joins TRBV19 and TRBJ1-1, with 7 bases fitting TRBD1. Germline V gene data show CDR1 as LNHDA and CDR2 as SQIVND (reference sequence). The CDR3 runs to 12 residues. V lost 8 bases to trimming and J lost 3 bases; unmatched junction nucleotides: 3. CDR3 residues: CASRQGDTEAFF. In DNA form, the CDR3 reads TGTGCCAGTCGCCAGGGGGACACTGAAGCTTTCTTT.

This rearrangement joins TRBV5-1 to TRBJ1-1; D is unresolved. This CDR3 has 12 amino acids. Germline V gene lookup returns CDR1 SGHRS and CDR2 YFSETQ. V was trimmed by 3 bases and J by 7 bases, leaving 10 bases between them. This CDR3 reads CASSSNTDEAFF. The CDR3 nucleotides are TGCGCCAGCAGCTCTAATACAGATGAAGCTTTCTTT.

The V gene is TRBV3-1 (or the pseudogene TRBV3-2), the J gene TRBJ1-1, with 9 bases matching TRBD1. Germline CDR1 and CDR2: LGHDT and YNNKEL (reference sequence). This CDR3 contains 14 residues. The trim removed 4 bases at V and 5 bases at J, leaving 5 bases unmatched. The CDR3: CASSLGTGKTEAFF. As DNA, the CDR3 is TGTGCCAGCAGCCTCGGGACAGGGAAGACTGAAGCTTTCTTT.

The rearrangement links TRBV18 to TRBJ1-6; 10 bases fit TRBD1. Trimming at V came to 3 bases and at J to 10 bases, leaving 6 bases not matched to a gene. The length of the CDR3 is 15 residues. From germline, CDR1 is KGHSH and CDR2 LQKENI. Here the CDR3 reads CASSPRDRGGSPLHF. The CDR3 region has the DNA TGTGCCAGCTCACCCCGGGACAGGGGTGGATCACCCCTCCACTTT.

The rearrangement links TRBV2 to TRBJ2-5; perhaps TRBD1 as D (5 bases). The CDR3 totals 15 residues. Trimming left V 10 bases short and J 5 bases short, with 23 bases between. The germline V gene has CDR1 SNHLY and CDR2 FYNNEI. CDR3 in amino acids: CATSIGGARSETQYF. CDR3 bases: TGTGCCACCTCAATAGGTGGGGCTAGATCGGAGACCCAGTACTTC. The variable domain in full, completed from reference TRBV2 and TRBJ2-5, reads EPEVTQTPSHQVTQMGQEVILRCVPISNHLYFYWYRQILGQKVEFLVSFYNNEISEKSEIFDDQFSVERPDGSNFTLKIRSTKLEDSAMYFCATSIGGARSETQYFGPGTRLLVL.

The chain recombines TRBV5-4 with TRBJ2-3, with unresolved D. Germline loops: CDR1 SGHNT, CDR2 YYREEE (reference sequence). Trimming removed 4 bases from V and 11 bases from J, with 14 bases in between. The CDR3 extends over 12 amino acids. The CDR3 bases are TGTGCCAGCAGCACCGAGGAGATCGAGCAGTATTTT. Encoded protein: CASSTEEIEQYF.